This T cell receptor beta chain was observed in a study of CD4 T cells in relation to SARS-CoV-2 and coronaviruses. Across the whole study: The HLA restriction of the shared crossreactive spike epitopes was mapped. Study-level results: According to naive versus memory sequencing, detected responses are memory recall, not newly primed. In roughly 61% of donors, memory CD4+ clonotypes crossrecognized SARS-CoV-2 and at least one common cold coronavirus spike.

The unexposed donors gave CD4+ T cells in about 2011-2018, prior to COVID-19. Cryopreserved PBMCs were CD4-enriched, then split into naive and memory cells. Turning to this clone: Its matching antigen is unknown.

V gave up 5 bases and J gave up 0 bases, with 7 bases separating them. The CDR3 sequence is 13 residues long. CDR1 MDHEN and CDR2 SYDVKM come from the germline V gene. The method was immunoSEQ multiplex PCR; TCRdb's version includes in-frame clones alone and lacks a portion of them. The repertoire has tens of thousands of clones, 86% of them found once; the top ten carry about 1.4%. Material: memory CD4+ T cells from PBMCs. This chain connects TRBV28 to TRBJ2-5; no definite D call. This receptor was obtained from a human donor in good health. CDR3 protein: CASSIGHQETQYF. CDR3 nucleotides: TGTGCCAGCAGTATAGGGCACCAAGAGACCCAGTACTTC.